This passage covers 13 T cell receptor beta chains from one sample sequenced in a study of early T cells in non-severe SARS-CoV-2 infection. TCRdb itself ran the 5' RACE reads through MiXCR, one entry per CDR3 protein. In the table there are about 77,000 distinct CDR3 sequences, roughly 9.6% of which are singletons. The sequenced sample consisted of whole blood. The origin of the receptors is an adult who was a healthcare worker with PCR-confirmed SARS-CoV-2 infection or an uninfected control (not recorded which).

This clonotype was seen a few times. The chain is built from TRBV7-8 and TRBJ2-7, with 9 positions matching TRBD2. The germline V gene encodes CDR1 SGHVS and CDR2 FQNEAQ. CDR3 length equals 17 residues. The J segment lost 2 bases and the V segment lost 3 bases, leaving 11 bases of the junction unmatched. The CDR3 DNA reads as TGTGCCAGCAGCTTCGGCGGGAGGGTTGCCCAGCCCTACGAGCAGTACTTC. It specifies CASSFGGRVAQPYEQYF.

A few counts support this clonotype. The chain couples TRBV29-1 to TRBJ2-3; D remains ambiguous. CDR1 SQVTM and CDR2 ANQGSEA come from the germline V gene. This CDR3 contains 12 residues. The V end was cut by 4 bases, the J end by 3 bases, with 8 bases between. CDR3 in amino acids: CSVVDGTDTQYF. The CDR3 DNA reads TGCAGCGTTGTTGACGGGACAGATACGCAGTATTTT.

This clonotype was seen many times. This chain uses TRBV11-1 with TRBJ1-5; D ambiguous. Looked up from germline, CDR1 is SGHAT and CDR2 is FQDESV (reference sequence). The CDR3 is 13 residues long. V was clipped by 2 bases and J by 4 bases, with 6 bases between them. The CDR3 here is CASSLRGNQPQHF. For the CDR3, the DNA is TGTGCCAGCAGCTTACGGGGAAATCAGCCCCAGCATTTT. Complete variable domain (other parts from reference TRBV11-1 and TRBJ1-5): EAEVAQSPRYKITEKSQAVAFWCDPISGHATLYWYRQILGQGPELLVQFQDESVVDDSQLPKDRFSAERLKGVDSTLKIQPAELGDSAMYLCASSLRGNQPQHFGDGTRLSIL.

Many counts were recorded for this clonotype. The chain recombines TRBV20-1 with TRBJ2-7, with 10 bases fitting TRBD1. V trimming: 5 bases; J trimming: 6 bases; junction bases outside the gene matches: 4. The CDR3 is 12 amino acids. Germline CDR1 and CDR2: DFQATT and SNEGSKA (reference sequence). This chain's CDR3 is CSARQGAGEQYF. In DNA, the CDR3 is TGCAGTGCTCGACAGGGGGCGGGCGAGCAGTACTTC.

Many counts were recorded for this clonotype. V usage is TRBV29-1 and J usage is TRBJ2-3, with TRBD2 matching 7 bases. The CDR3 is 13 amino acids. Trimming removed 7 bases from V and 8 bases from J; junction bases left unmatched: 12. Germline V lookup: CDR1 SQVTM, CDR2 ANQGSEA. Written as DNA, the CDR3 is TGCAGCGGTGGGACTACCCTCCTGGGTACGCAGTATTTT. Amino acid sequence: CSGGTTLLGTQYF.

The chain combines TRBV18 with TRBJ1-5; a weak D match, TRBD1 (6 bases). The V and J ends lost 3 bases and 7 bases respectively, with 13 bases between them. Germline CDR1 and CDR2: KGHSH and LQKENI. CDR3 length: 14 residues. The CDR3 DNA sequence: TGTGCCAGCTCACCCGGACAGCGGCAGCAGCCCCAGCATTTT. Protein product: CASSPGQRQQPQHF.

This clonotype was picked up a small number of times. J is TRBJ2-2 and V is TRBV7-9; D gene unclear. Trimming cost V 1 base and J 7 bases, with 1 base left between them. The CDR3 loop spans 11 amino acids. The V gene's germline CDR1 is SEHNR and CDR2 FQNEAQ (reference sequence). The CDR3 region is CASSLVGELFF. CDR3 DNA sequence: TGTGCCAGCAGCTTAGTCGGGGAGCTGTTTTTT.

The V gene is TRBV5-1, the J gene TRBJ1-4; 7 bases map to TRBD1. This CDR3 comprises 16 residues. Germline V gene lookup returns CDR1 SGHRS and CDR2 YFSETQ. V shed 4 bases and J 5 bases; nucleotides not matched to a gene: 11. The CDR3 here is CASSINEYRGNEKLFF. The CDR3 DNA reads TGCGCCAGCAGCATCAACGAGTACAGGGGCAATGAAAAACTGTTTTTT.

This clonotype has ten or more counts. The gene calls are TRBV19 and TRBJ2-2; possibly TRBD2 for D (5 bases). Germline V gives CDR1 LNHDA, CDR2 SQIVND (reference sequence). CDR3 length: 14 amino acids. Trimming took 4 bases from V and 3 from J, leaving 9 bases between them. CDR3 DNA sequence: TGTGCCAGTAGTAGAGGGTTGGACACCGGGGAGCTGTTTTTT. Amino acid sequence: CASSRGLDTGELFF.

CDR3 nucleotides: TGTGCCAGCAGTGAATATCAGAATACGCAGTATTTT. This sequence encodes CASSEYQNTQYF. The V and J genes are TRBV6-1 and TRBJ2-3; D unresolved. The germline CDR1 and CDR2 sequences are MNHNS and SASEGT. This CDR3 has 12 residues. Trimming took 2 bases from V and 7 from J, leaving 7 bases between them.

Turning to this clonotype: At one boundary the junction diverges from the germline segment, which might be a read error. V gene TRBV14 combines with J gene TRBJ1-1; D not certain. Germline lookup yields CDR1 SGHDN and CDR2 FVKESK. The CDR3 is made up of 12 amino acids. The CDR3 sequence: CAISQSYRLAFF. DNA of the CDR3: TGTGCCATCAGCCAATCTTATCGCTTAGCTTTCTTT.

This clonotype has just a few counts. This rearrangement joins TRBV20-1 to TRBJ2-7; D is perhaps TRBD2 (6 bases). Looked up from germline, CDR1 is DFQATT and CDR2 is SNEGSKA (reference sequence). Trimming shortened V by 3 bases and J by 3 bases, and 12 bases separated the two germline ends. The CDR3 totals 13 residues. The CDR3 DNA follows: TGCAGTGCTAGGGCGGGGACCGACTACGAGCAGTACTTC. Its protein product is CSARAGTDYEQYF.

The genes are TRBV7-3 and TRBJ2-5, with TRBD1 as a possible D gene (6 bases). CDR1 SGHTA and CDR2 FQGTGA come from the germline V gene. V lost 5 bases and J 4 bases, leaving 11 bases between the germline ends. This CDR3 is built from 13 residues. CDR3 bases: TGTGCCAGCAGCCCAGGGGCTGGAGAGACCCAGTACTTC. Amino acids: CASSPGAGETQYF.